This T cell receptor (beta chain) came from a study of shared clonotypes between healthy human individuals. CDR1 and CDR2 (germline): SGHRS, YFSETQ. The CDR3 consists of 14 residues. V shed 3 bases and J shed 5 bases, with 15 bases lying between them. This clone came up a few times. Deep level was the assay's run setting. Data came from immunoSEQ multiplex PCR; TCRdb stores just in-frame clones and leaves some out. The sample gives some 1 million clones, around 75% of which show up once; nearly 1.5% is in the top ten. What was sequenced was memory CD4+ T cells sorted from blood. The subset here: CD45RA-negative fraction. This rearrangement joins TRBV5-1 to TRBJ2-7; the D call may be TRBD1 or TRBD2 (6 bases each). This receptor was taken from a man between 18 and 35 years old in good health. As DNA, the CDR3 is TGCGCCAGCAGCTGGGGAAGGGGGGACAACGAGCAGTACTTC. Encoded protein: CASSWGRGDNEQYF.